This T cell receptor beta chain was obtained from a study of blood T cell repertoires in COVID-19. Study background: In each case, the material was cDNA or gDNA derived from T cells, B-cell-depleted T cells, or PBMCs.

In the study's own analysis: Amplification with reference gene primers provided the estimates of nucleated cell counts. The method was immunoSEQ multiplex PCR; TCRdb's version includes in-frame clones alone and lacks a portion of them. V, J and clone size are taken as reported in that table, and D and trimming were inferred from the DNA itself. The table has about 200,000 clones, around nine tenths seen once. The V gene's germline CDR1 is SGHRS and CDR2 YFSETQ. V dropped 3 bases and J dropped 4; count of bases not matched to a gene: 11. The CDR3 spans 16 residues. In its sample, this clone was seen a few times.

Sample: peripheral blood. The chain joins TRBV5-1 to TRBJ2-7; TRBD1 matches at 9 bases. The TCR was taken from a man aged 60 to 75 with acute or convalescent COVID-19. CDR3: CASSWGDRASGYEQYF. The CDR3, as DNA: TGCGCCAGCAGCTGGGGGGACAGGGCCTCGGGGTACGAGCAGTACTTC. Filled out from reference TRBV5-1 and TRBJ2-7, the complete variable domain reads KAGVTQTPRYLIKTRGQQVTLSCSPISGHRSVSWYQQTPGQGLQFLFEYFSETQRNKGNFPGRFSGRQFSNSRSEMNVSTLELGDSALYLCASSWGDRASGYEQYFGPGTRLTVT.